This T cell receptor (beta chain) originates from a study of blood T cell repertoires in COVID-19. Germline V lookup: CDR1 LNHDA, CDR2 SQIVND (reference sequence). Losses at the gene ends were 4 bases for V and 1 base for J; bases not matched to a gene: 8. The CDR3 is 16 amino acids. Profiling relied on immunoSEQ multiplex PCR, and the TCRdb table lists in-frame clones only, not all of them. Of hundreds of thousands of clones listed, around 85% are singletons. The TCR comes from a young man who had recovered from COVID-19. Sequenced material: PBMCs or T cells enriched from blood (not recorded which). The chain joins TRBV19 to TRBJ2-3; TRBD1 matches at 7 bases. The CDR3 coding sequence is TGTGCCAGTAGTAACACCCGAGGACAGGGCACAGATACGCAGTATTTT. Protein: CASSNTRGQGTDTQYF.